These 25 T cell receptor beta chains share one sample of origin, sequenced in a study of blood T cell repertoires in COVID-19. Sequenced by immunoSEQ multiplex PCR; TCRdb stores in-frame clones only, minus some. Seen here are just over 300,000 clones, about nine tenths observed once, and the top ten hold roughly 4%. The specimen sequenced was PBMCs or T cells enriched from blood (not recorded which). The origin of the receptors is a man aged 25-45 years who had recovered from COVID-19.

This clone was seen once. The V gene is TRBV5-4, the J gene TRBJ1-1; D perhaps matches TRBD1 (5 bases). The germline V gene has CDR1 SGHNT and CDR2 YYREEE (reference sequence). The V end was cut by 2 bases, the J end by 3 bases, with 14 bases between. The length of the CDR3 is 15 residues. The CDR3: CASSLISQAYTEAFF. The CDR3 DNA reads TGTGCCAGCAGCTTAATTTCACAGGCGTACACTGAAGCTTTCTTT.

This clone was observed once. The chain recombines TRBV18 with TRBJ1-5; D possibly corresponds to TRBD1 (6 bases). The CDR3 sequence is 13 residues long. Germline assignment: CDR1 KGHSH and CDR2 LQKENI. Trimming pared 8 bases from V and 4 bases from J, leaving 12 bases between. CDR3 bases: TGTGCCAGCGCCCCAGGGGTAAATCAGCCCCAGCATTTT. This gives the protein CASAPGVNQPQHF.

This clone has more than one count but fewer than ten. The chain links TRBV7-9 to TRBJ1-6; D might be TRBD1 (5 bases). This CDR3 is 15 amino acids long. Per germline, CDR1 SEHNR and CDR2 FQNEAQ (reference sequence). The V end was cut by 4 bases, the J end by 14 bases, with 21 bases between. The CDR3, as DNA: TGTGCCAGCAGCTCTTCAGGAGGGACTTCGTCGGCCCTCCACTTT. It translates to CASSSSGGTSSALHF.

As concerns this clone: Other nucleotide sequences in the sample specify the same CDR3. V and J are TRBV12-3 or TRBV12-4 and TRBJ1-1; the D is unclear. With 2 bases removed from V and 5 bases from J, the gap between germline ends came to 3 bases. The CDR3 consists of 11 residues. The DNA for the CDR3 is TGTGCCAGCAGTTTACGGACTGAAGCTTTCTTT. The encoded protein is CASSLRTEAFF.

CDR3 amino acids: CASSSIAGGKQETQYF. The CDR3 DNA reads as TGTGCCAGCAGCTCCATAGCGGGGGGGAAACAAGAGACCCAGTACTTC. The rearrangement links TRBV7-9 to TRBJ2-5, with TRBD2 matching 11 bases. J lost 2 bases, V lost 4 bases, and 6 bases had no gene match. Germline assignment: CDR1 SEHNR and CDR2 FQNEAQ (reference sequence). The CDR3 is 16 amino acids.

This chain joins TRBV27 and TRBJ2-6; tentative D call: TRBD2 (5 bases). CDR1 and CDR2 from the germline V gene are MNHEY and SMNVEV (reference sequence). CDR3 length equals 15 residues. The ends were cut back, 4 bases at V and 2 bases at J, with 9 bases in the middle. The CDR3 nucleotides are TGTGCCAGCAGTTCGATGGGAGCTGGGGCCAACGTCCTGACTTTC. Its protein product is CASSSMGAGANVLTF.

The chain links TRBV5-1 to TRBJ1-2; D possibly corresponds to TRBD1 (6 bases). The CDR3 spans 14 residues. Germline V gene lookup returns CDR1 SGHRS and CDR2 YFSETQ. V was trimmed by 3 bases and J by 4 bases, leaving 13 bases between them. CDR3 DNA sequence: TGCGCCAGCAGCTCGGAACAGGGCACCTATGGCTACACCTTC. It translates to CASSSEQGTYGYTF.

CDR3: CASSPLLTGDEQYF. CDR3 nucleotides: TGTGCCAGCTCACCACTGCTAACAGGGGACGAGCAGTACTTC. The chain has TRBV18 and TRBJ2-7; 7 bases fit TRBD1. Trimming at V came to 1 base and at J to 5 bases, leaving 5 bases not matched to a gene. Germline V lookup: CDR1 KGHSH, CDR2 LQKENI. This CDR3 comprises 14 residues.

This chain links TRBV3-1 (or the pseudogene TRBV3-2) with TRBJ1-2, with TRBD1 matching 11 bases. This CDR3 comprises 17 residues. Germline trimming cut 4 bases from V and 6 bases from J; bases unmatched to any gene: 13. CDR1 and CDR2 (germline): LGHDT, YNNKEL (reference sequence). The CDR3 DNA sequence: TGTGCCAGCAGCCTTGACACCGGGACAGGGGGAAGGAATGGCTACACCTTC. Translated: CASSLDTGTGGRNGYTF.

This chain's CDR3 is CASTNWDRVNEKLFF. The CDR3 DNA follows: TGTGCCAGCACCAACTGGGACAGGGTGAATGAAAAACTGTTTTTT. The chain carries TRBV2 and TRBJ1-4; 9 nucleotides line up with TRBD1. Germline CDR1 and CDR2: SNHLY and FYNNEI. J gave up 5 bases and V 7 bases, and 8 bases lay outside the gene matches. CDR3 length: 15 residues.

This chain links TRBV13 with TRBJ2-1; D remains unclear. Germline lookup yields CDR1 PRHDT and CDR2 FYEKMQ (reference sequence). The germline V and J ends were trimmed by 6 bases and 5 bases, with 8 bases remaining between them. CDR3 length: 12 amino acids. Here the CDR3 DNA reads TGTGCCAGCAGGAGCGAGAACAATGAGCAGTTCTTC. It translates to CASRSENNEQFF. Variable domain in full (rest from reference TRBV13 and TRBJ2-1): AAGVIQSPRHLIKEKRETATLKCYPIPRHDTVYWYQQGPGQDPQFLISFYEKMQSDKGSIPDRFSAQQFSDYHSELNMSSLELGDSALYFCASRSENNEQFFGPGTRLTVL.

This chain uses TRBV2 with TRBJ2-1; D not certain. CDR3 length equals 11 residues. In germline, CDR1 is SNHLY, CDR2 FYNNEI. Trimming cost V 3 bases and J 9 bases, with 6 bases left between them. The CDR3 sequence: CASSDWPEQFF. The CDR3 region has the DNA TGTGCCAGCAGTGATTGGCCTGAGCAGTTCTTC. Drawing the rest from reference TRBV2 and TRBJ2-1, the complete variable domain is EPEVTQTPSHQVTQMGQEVILRCVPISNHLYFYWYRQILGQKVEFLVSFYNNEISEKSEIFDDQFSVERPDGSNFTLKIRSTKLEDSAMYFCASSDWPEQFFGPGTRLTVL.

The chain employs TRBV6-5 and TRBJ1-5; D is unresolved. The CDR3 runs to 15 residues. Germline CDR1 is MNHEY and CDR2 is SVGAGI. V gave up 6 bases and J gave up 4 bases, with 16 bases separating them. This CDR3 is CASSLLVAPNQPQHF. The CDR3 DNA sequence: TGTGCCAGCAGCCTCCTCGTGGCTCCAAATCAGCCCCAGCATTTT.

The chain uses TRBV13 and TRBJ2-7; D is possibly TRBD2 (6 bases). CDR1 and CDR2 from the germline V gene are PRHDT and FYEKMQ (reference sequence). The CDR3 sequence is 15 residues long. The V end lost 4 bases, the J end lost 2 bases, and 15 bases lay between the germline ends. CDR3: CASSSPPGGTYEQYF. For the CDR3, the DNA is TGTGCCAGCAGCTCCCCGCCCGGGGGTACCTACGAGCAGTACTTC.

This sequence joins TRBV9 and TRBJ2-1; 9 bases match TRBD1. Germline CDR1 and CDR2: SGDLS and YYNGEE. The CDR3 covers 16 residues. Trimming at V came to 0 bases and at J to 7 bases, leaving 8 bases not matched to a gene. Here the CDR3 DNA reads TGTGCCAGCAGCGTAGCTCGGGACAGGGTTGAAAATGAGCAGTTCTTC. Translating it yields CASSVARDRVENEQFF.

The chain has TRBV4-1 and TRBJ2-1, with D unclear. With 0 bases removed from V and 3 bases from J, the gap between germline ends came to 12 bases. CDR3 length: 16 residues. Germline V gene data show CDR1 as MGHRA and CDR2 as YSYEKL. For the CDR3, the DNA is TGCGCCAGCAGCCAAGACGGCGGCGGCAGCTACAATGAGCAGTTCTTC. Amino acids: CASSQDGGGSYNEQFF.

This clone was detected only once. The DNA for the CDR3 is TGTGCCAGCAGCCAACGGGGGATGGGACAGGGAATCGGGGGCTACACCTTC. It is translated as CASSQRGMGQGIGGYTF. This rearrangement joins TRBV3-1 (or the pseudogene TRBV3-2) to TRBJ1-2, with 9 bases lining up with TRBD1. The J segment lost 8 bases and the V segment lost 2 bases, leaving 15 bases of the junction unmatched. Germline CDR1 LGHDT, CDR2 YNNKEL (reference sequence). The CDR3 loop spans 17 amino acids.

The chain employs TRBV24-1 and TRBJ1-4; 9 bases fit TRBD1. Germline V gene lookup returns CDR1 KGHDR and CDR2 SFDVKD. CDR3 length equals 18 residues. V gave up 2 bases and J gave up 0 bases; unmatched junction bases: 6. The CDR3 nucleotides read TGTGCCACCAGTGATTCCGGGACAGGGAAGGCAACTAATGAAAAACTGTTTTTT. It yields the protein CATSDSGTGKATNEKLFF.

The chain has TRBV29-1 and TRBJ2-1; 12 bases match TRBD1. V trimming: 4 bases; J trimming: 3 bases; junction bases outside the gene matches: 7. This CDR3 contains 16 residues. Looked up from germline, CDR1 is SQVTM and CDR2 is ANQGSEA. The CDR3 DNA follows: TGCAGCGTTGTGGGGGGACAGGGGGCCTTCTACAATGAGCAGTTCTTC. Protein: CSVVGGQGAFYNEQFF.

V gene TRBV18 combines with J gene TRBJ1-4; D may be TRBD1 (5 bases). The germline V gene has CDR1 KGHSH and CDR2 LQKENI. Trimming took 4 bases from V and 4 from J, leaving 7 bases between them. CDR3 length: 13 residues. The CDR3 loop reads CASSLQGNEKLFF. The CDR3, as DNA: TGTGCCAGCTCACTCCAGGGTAATGAAAAACTGTTTTTT.

The chain joins TRBV5-1 to TRBJ2-6; 7 nucleotides line up with TRBD1. This CDR3 has 16 residues. The V and J ends lost 4 bases and 2 bases, in that order; junction bases with no gene match: 6. Germline-derived CDR1 and CDR2 are SGHRS and YFSETQ. The CDR3 nucleotides read TGCGCCAGCAGCCCCCCGACAGGGACTGGGGCCAACGTCCTGACTTTC. Translated: CASSPPTGTGANVLTF.

The J gene is TRBJ2-2, the V gene TRBV4-2; the match to TRBD2 covers 9 bases. With 4 bases clipped from V and 3 bases from J, the junction kept 6 bases outside the gene matches. CDR1 and CDR2 (germline): LGHNA, YNFKEQ. This CDR3 has 16 residues. CDR3 DNA sequence: TGTGCCAGCAGCCTACCAGCGGGAGGCGACACCGGGGAGCTGTTTTTT. This encodes CASSLPAGGDTGELFF.

V gene TRBV7-2 combines with J gene TRBJ2-2; possibly TRBD2 for D (6 bases). From germline, CDR1 is SGHTA and CDR2 FQGNSA. Trimming took 7 bases from V and 5 from J, leaving 20 bases between them. The CDR3 length is 16 residues. In DNA, the CDR3 is TGTGCCAGCACCCCCCGTTCGACGGGAGCTACCGGGGAGCTGTTTTTT. Its translation: CASTPRSTGATGELFF.

The chain combines TRBV5-1 with TRBJ2-3, with 10 bases that match TRBD1. This CDR3 has 15 amino acids. The J segment lost 3 bases and the V segment lost 4 bases, leaving 5 bases of the junction unmatched. Germline CDR1 SGHRS, CDR2 YFSETQ. The CDR3 DNA sequence: TGCGCCAGCAGCCTGGACAGGGGGGCAACAGATACGCAGTATTTT. This codes for CASSLDRGATDTQYF.

The J gene is TRBJ2-6, the V gene TRBV14; 8 nucleotides align to TRBD1. Germline CDR1 and CDR2: SGHDN and FVKESK. V lost 2 bases, J lost 2 bases, and 8 bases stayed unmatched. The CDR3 is 18 residues long. The CDR3: CASSQSQDRAPGANVLTF. CDR3 sequence (DNA): TGTGCCAGCAGCCAATCTCAGGACAGGGCGCCTGGGGCCAACGTCCTGACTTTC.